What follows are 12 T cell receptor beta chains derived from one specimen sequenced in a study of response to subunit inactivated influenza vaccine. TCRdb fed the RT-PCR reads into MiXCR, producing one record per CDR3 protein. The profile covers just under 550,000 distinct CDR3 sequences, with roughly 25% appearing a single time and around 2.8% taken by the ten largest. These data also formed part of another study, on T cells expressing NK-cell markers. In that study: 5'RACE template switching built TCR beta cDNA with unique molecular identifiers.

Source: CD4+ T cells sorted from PBMCs, taken 12 days after vaccination. These receptors were taken from a man aged 45 to 65 who received an inactivated influenza vaccine.

The chain carries TRBV24-1 and TRBJ2-1; the D gene is possibly TRBD1 (6 bases). CDR3 length equals 13 residues. Trimming cost V 4 bases and J 8 bases, with 11 bases left between them. Per germline, CDR1 KGHDR and CDR2 SFDVKD. DNA of the CDR3: TGTGCCACCAGTGACGTACAGGGCTATGAGCAGTTCTTC. Amino acids: CATSDVQGYEQFF.

The V and J genes are TRBV4-3 and TRBJ2-2; TRBD2 is a possible D gene (6 bases). Per the germline V gene, CDR1 is LGHNA and CDR2 is YSLEER. Trimming stripped 4 bases from V and 1 base from J, with 19 bases between. The CDR3 covers 18 residues. DNA of the CDR3: TGCGCCAGCAGCCTTCATGGGACTCAGGTGCGGAACACCGGGGAGCTGTTTTTT. Protein: CASSLHGTQVRNTGELFF.

The chain has TRBV6-2 or TRBV6-3 and TRBJ2-5; D is uncertain. Trimming removed 2 bases from V and 1 base from J, with 11 bases in between. From germline, CDR1 is MNHEY and CDR2 SVGEGT. This CDR3 has 15 residues. The CDR3 region has the DNA TGTGCCAGCAGTTACCCCGCCAGCTCCCAAGAGACCCAGTACTTC. Its translation is CASSYPASSQETQYF.

A few counts support this clonotype. The chain employs TRBV11-2 and TRBJ2-1; 11 bases map to TRBD2. This CDR3 spans 19 amino acids. Germline V CDR1 and CDR2: SGHAT, FQNNGV. The V and J ends lost 1 base and 5 bases, in that order; junction bases with no gene match: 13. CDR3 sequence (DNA): TGTGCCAGCAGCTTAGTCCAGGGCAGACTAGCGGGGCCTAACAATGAGCAGTTCTTC. Its translation is CASSLVQGRLAGPNNEQFF.

This clonotype turned up a few times. The J gene is TRBJ2-2, the V gene TRBV18; a weak D match, TRBD2 (5 bases). The germline CDR1 and CDR2 sequences are KGHSH and LQKENI. The CDR3 loop spans 16 amino acids. V was trimmed by 2 bases and J by 2 bases, leaving 12 bases between them. In nucleotides, the CDR3 is TGTGCCAGCTCACCATTCTCTAGCAGTAACACCGGGGAGCTGTTTTTT. Translated, it gives CASSPFSSSNTGELFF.

There are a few counts of this clonotype. The chain joins TRBV20-1 to TRBJ2-5, with 8 bases matching TRBD2. The CDR3 totals 14 residues. CDR1 and CDR2 (germline): DFQATT, SNEGSKA (reference sequence). Losses at the gene ends were 4 bases for V and 5 bases for J; bases not matched to a gene: 9. This CDR3 reads CSAMKAGVMETQYF. The CDR3 nucleotides read TGCAGTGCTATGAAAGCGGGGGTGATGGAGACCCAGTACTTC.

This clonotype appeared a few times. The rearrangement links TRBV15 to TRBJ2-5; no clear D gene. This CDR3 contains 15 residues. CDR1 LNHNV and CDR2 YYDKDF come from the germline V gene (reference sequence). Trimming shortened V by 0 bases and J by 1 base, and 9 bases separated the two germline ends. CDR3 protein: CATSRDTLAQETQYF. CDR3 sequence (DNA): TGTGCCACCAGCAGAGATACGCTGGCCCAAGAGACCCAGTACTTC. Full variable domain (missing parts from reference TRBV15 and TRBJ2-5): DAMVIQNPRYQVTQFGKPVTLSCSQTLNHNVMYWYQQKSSQAPKLLFHYYDKDFNNEADTPDNFQSRRPNTSFCFLDIRSPGLGDTAMYLCATSRDTLAQETQYFGPGTRLLVL.

V gene TRBV5-1 combines with J gene TRBJ2-5; TRBD1 aligns across 8 bases. The germline V gene has CDR1 SGHRS and CDR2 YFSETQ. V lost 3 bases and J lost 4; bases outside the gene matches: 2. This CDR3 is built from 13 residues. The CDR3 loop reads CASSYGQGETQYF. The CDR3, as DNA: TGCGCCAGCAGCTATGGACAGGGAGAGACCCAGTACTTC.

This clonotype was seen many times. This sequence joins TRBV29-1 and TRBJ2-5, with 7 bases that match TRBD1. The germline gives CDR1 SQVTM, CDR2 ANQGSEA. CDR3 length equals 16 residues. V was pared by 0 bases and J by 1 base, with 8 bases of the junction left unmatched. The CDR3 DNA reads as TGCAGCGTTGAAGATCTAGCCGGGACAGTCCAAGAGACCCAGTACTTC. It translates to CSVEDLAGTVQETQYF.

This clonotype was counted a few times. The chain is built from TRBV2 and TRBJ1-6; D unresolved. The CDR3 spans 15 residues. The V gene lost 6 bases and the J gene lost 0 bases, with 9 bases spanning the gap. In germline, CDR1 is SNHLY, CDR2 FYNNEI. The CDR3 protein is CASRPLSSYNSPLHF. The CDR3 DNA sequence: TGTGCCAGCAGACCGCTCAGCTCCTATAATTCACCCCTCCACTTT.

The chain is built from TRBV29-1 and TRBJ2-3; TRBD1 might be the D (6 bases). Germline V gives CDR1 SQVTM, CDR2 ANQGSEA. Trimming took 4 bases from V and 3 from J, leaving 11 bases between them. The CDR3 totals 13 residues. The CDR3 loop reads CSVAQGGTDTQYF. In nucleotides, the CDR3 is TGCAGCGTTGCACAGGGCGGTACAGATACGCAGTATTTT.

The chain uses TRBV25-1 and TRBJ2-5; 9 nucleotides align to TRBD2. The V and J ends lost 4 bases and 2 bases, in that order; junction bases with no gene match: 8. The CDR3 consists of 16 residues. Per germline, CDR1 MGHDK and CDR2 SYGVNS. Written as DNA, the CDR3 is TGTGCCAGCAGTGCCTTGACTAGCGGACCGCAAGAGACCCAGTACTTC. Amino acids: CASSALTSGPQETQYF.